The 20 T cell receptor beta chains reported below all come from one sample, sequenced in a study of T and B cells in COVID-19 patients. Multiplex PCR with BIOMED2 TRB-A/B primer pools amplified TRB rearrangements. TCRdb reprocessed the multiplex PCR reads via MiXCR and lists one record per CDR3 protein. The sample has more than 9,500 distinct CDR3 sequences; 25% to 35% are singletons. Blood genomic DNA input for TRB amplification was 250-500 ng. The sample comprised blood. These receptors originate from a human donor who had recovered from COVID-19.

The V and J genes are TRBV6-2 or TRBV6-3 and TRBJ2-7; D may be TRBD2 (5 bases). This CDR3 has 13 amino acids. In germline, CDR1 is MNHEY, CDR2 SVGEGT. Trimming removed 6 bases from V and 5 bases from J, with 14 bases in between. CDR3 in DNA: TGTGCCAGCAGGGAGGACTTCAAGCACGAGCAGTACTTC. It encodes CASREDFKHEQYF.

Concerning this clonotype: With a much larger clone just one base away, this may be a read error. The chain recombines TRBV19 with TRBJ1-3; no clear D. The CDR3 totals 14 residues. Germline V gene data show CDR1 as LNHDA and CDR2 as SQIVND (reference sequence). Here the CDR3 DNA reads TGTGCCAGTAGTCCCCTAACACCCAAAAACGCCATATATTTT. It codes for CASSPLTPKNAIYF.

In its sample, this clonotype was seen a few times. This rearrangement joins TRBV12-3 or TRBV12-4 to TRBJ2-6, with D perhaps matching TRBD1 (7 bases). The CDR3 totals 17 residues. Trimming removed 5 bases from V and 3 bases from J, with 17 bases in between. The CDR3 loop is CASSLPPGGGGANVLTF. CDR3 bases: TGTGCCAGCAGTCTCCCCCCAGGGGGAGGTGGGGCCAACGTCCTGACTTTC.

This clonotype has a handful of counts. The V call is TRBV10-3, the J call TRBJ2-3, with D perhaps matching TRBD2 (5 bases). The germline CDR1 and CDR2 sequences are ENHRY and SYGVKD. V was clipped by 3 bases and J by 0 bases, with 7 bases between them. This CDR3 has 14 residues. DNA of the CDR3: TGTGCCATCAGTGACGGCGGGAGCACAGATACGCAGTATTTT. It codes for CAISDGGSTDTQYF.

This chain uses TRBV6-1 with TRBJ2-4, with 8 bases identical to TRBD2. From germline, CDR1 is MNHNS and CDR2 SASEGT. The CDR3 is made up of 18 amino acids. Trimming took 2 bases from V and 7 from J; bases not matched to a gene: 16. The CDR3 coding sequence is TGTGCCAGCAGTGAAAAAGGGAGAGGGGCTAGCGGGTTGAACATTCAGTACTTC. Its translation is CASSEKGRGASGLNIQYF.

This clonotype has just a few counts. The chain is built from TRBV30 and TRBJ1-2, with a weak D call TRBD1 (5 bases). CDR1 and CDR2 from the germline V gene are GTSNPN and SVGIG (reference sequence). The V gene lost 0 bases and the J gene lost 9 bases, with 11 bases spanning the gap. The CDR3 length is 12 residues. The chain's CDR3 is CAWSVQDLSYTF. The CDR3 nucleotides are TGTGCCTGGAGTGTACAGGACTTAAGCTACACCTTC. Combining the CDR3 with reference TRBV30 and TRBJ1-2 gives the whole variable domain SQTIHQWPATLVQPVGSPLSLECTVEGTSNPNLYWYRQAAGRGLQLLFYSVGIGQISSEVPQNLSASRPQDRQFILSSKKLLLSDSGFYLCAWSVQDLSYTFGSGTRLTVV.

By share, this clonotype ranks as medium-sized (0.01 to 0.1%). The chain carries TRBV29-1 and TRBJ2-3, with 8 nucleotides matching TRBD2. This CDR3 is built from 14 residues. The germline gives CDR1 SQVTM, CDR2 ANQGSEA. The V and J ends lost 7 bases and 3 bases, in that order; junction bases with no gene match: 9. The CDR3 DNA reads TGCAGCGGCGGACTAGCTGGGGTAACAGATACGCAGTATTTT. Translating gives CSGGLAGVTDTQYF.

V and J are TRBV6-5 and TRBJ1-2; D gene uncertain. This CDR3 region has 14 residues. Trimming cost V 7 bases and J 6 bases, with 18 bases left between them. CDR1 is MNHEY and CDR2 is SVGAGI in the germline V gene. Written as DNA, the CDR3 is TGTGCCAGCACCAACAATGGGAAGGGCAATGGCTACACCTTC. Translating gives CASTNNGKGNGYTF.

In its sample, this clonotype is medium-sized. The CDR3 reads CASKWGQWTGELFF. The CDR3 region has the DNA TGTGCCAGCAAGTGGGGGCAGTGGACCGGGGAGCTGTTTTTT. The rearrangement uses TRBV27 and TRBJ2-2; possible D gene TRBD1, 6 bases. The CDR3 is 14 amino acids. V was trimmed by 7 bases and J by 5 bases, leaving 14 bases between them. Looked up from germline, CDR1 is MNHEY and CDR2 is SMNVEV (reference sequence).

This sequence joins TRBV6-5 and TRBJ1-5, with TRBD1 matching 11 bases. J gave up 3 bases and V 6 bases, and 13 bases lay outside the gene matches. This CDR3 comprises 18 residues. CDR1 is MNHEY and CDR2 is SVGAGI in the germline V gene. CDR3 nucleotides: TGTGCCAGCAGAGAGAACGGAGCGGGACAGGGGGTCAATCAGCCCCAGCATTTT. Its translation: CASRENGAGQGVNQPQHF.

The gene calls are TRBV6-1 and TRBJ1-2, with TRBD1 matching over 7 bases. V trimming: 11 bases; J trimming: 3 bases; junction bases outside the gene matches: 9. CDR1 is MNHNS, CDR2 SASEGT, per germline. The CDR3 is made up of 13 amino acids. The CDR3 nucleotides are TGTGCCGGAAAACAGGGGACGGACTATGGCTACACCTTC. Its protein is CAGKQGTDYGYTF.

Sample share makes this clonotype medium-sized (0.01 to 0.1%). This chain links TRBV5-5 with TRBJ2-6; the match to TRBD1 covers 9 bases. After removal of 2 bases from V and 0 bases from J, the junction contained 3 bases not matched to a gene. The CDR3 has 17 amino acids. Germline V gene lookup returns CDR1 SGHKS and CDR2 YYEKEE (reference sequence). CDR3 amino acids: CASSFGTGYSGANVLTF. The CDR3 DNA reads as TGTGCCAGCAGCTTCGGGACAGGGTACTCTGGGGCCAACGTCCTGACTTTC.

This clonotype was counted only a few times. The chain links TRBV6-1 to TRBJ2-7, with 9 bases lining up with TRBD1. CDR3 length: 12 amino acids. Germline V CDR1 and CDR2: MNHNS, SASEGT. Germline trimming cut 7 bases from V and 7 bases from J; bases unmatched to any gene: 5. The DNA for the CDR3 is TGTGCCAGCAAACAGGGGGCGGGGGAGCAGTACGTC. Encoded protein: CASKQGAGEQYV.

The V and J genes are TRBV28 and TRBJ2-4; D may be TRBD1 (5 bases). The CDR3 has 11 residues. Deletions cut 10 bases from V and 6 bases from J, with 10 bases between. CDR1 is MDHEN and CDR2 is SYDVKM in the germline V gene. As DNA, the CDR3 is TGTGCCACCCTAGGGGTAAACATTCAGTACTTC. It codes for CATLGVNIQYF.

This clonotype was seen at least ten times. CDR3 sequence (DNA): TGTGCCAGCAGCTCCTGGGCCTACGAGCAGTACTTC. It encodes CASSSWAYEQYF. The chain couples TRBV5-6 to TRBJ2-7, with no clear D. CDR3 size: 12 residues. Trimming left V 3 bases short and J 2 bases short, with 6 bases between. Germline V gene sequence: CDR1 SGHDT, CDR2 YYEEEE.

This chain uses TRBV6-5 with TRBJ2-5, with 7 bases identical to TRBD2. The V and J ends lost 4 bases and 4 bases, in that order; junction bases with no gene match: 12. The germline CDR1 and CDR2 sequences are MNHEY and SVGAGI. CDR3 length: 16 residues. CDR3 nucleotides: TGTGCCAGCAGTTTGTCCTTGGCGGGAGTAGGAGAGACCCAGTACTTC. Its protein product is CASSLSLAGVGETQYF.

The rearrangement links TRBV6-5 to TRBJ2-7; 7 bases align to TRBD1. The CDR3 spans 13 residues. Germline-derived CDR1 and CDR2 are MNHEY and SVGAGI. CDR3 residues: CGSSGRQGYEQYV. CDR3 bases: TGTGGCAGCAGTGGACGACAGGGCTACGAGCAGTACGTC.

Regarding this clonotype: Being one base from a much bigger clone, this may be a read error. The chain uses TRBV19 and TRBJ2-1; D gene ambiguous. Germline assignment: CDR1 LNHDA and CDR2 SQIVND (reference sequence). The CDR3 has 13 amino acids. The V and J ends lost 5 bases and 10 bases respectively, with 15 bases between them. CDR3 coding DNA: TGTGCCAGTAGTCCGAGTCTAGTCTACGAGCAGTTCTTC. Its protein product is CASSPSLVYEQFF.

CDR3: CASSITSGSTGELFF. CDR3 in DNA: TGTGCCAGCAGCATAACTAGCGGGAGCACCGGGGAGCTGTTTTTT. The V gene is TRBV12-3 or TRBV12-4, the J gene TRBJ2-2; TRBD2 matches at 11 bases. This CDR3 comprises 15 residues. V shed 6 bases and J 4 bases; nucleotides not matched to a gene: 4.

This clonotype was counted a few times. This rearrangement joins TRBV10-3 to TRBJ2-5; TRBD2 matches at 8 bases. V trimming: 5 bases; J trimming: 7 bases; junction bases outside the gene matches: 12. The CDR3 extends over 15 amino acids. Germline loops: CDR1 ENHRY, CDR2 SYGVKD. DNA for the CDR3: TGTGCCATCAGTTCGGTTCCGGGACTAGAAGGGACCCAGTACTTC. It codes for CAISSVPGLEGTQYF.